This T cell receptor (beta chain) originates from a study of T cells after yellow fever vaccination (dated by TCRdb to between 2019 and 2020). Turning to the overall study: Libraries from fractions with low cell numbers were prepared with the SMART-Seq v4 Ultra Low Input RNA kit. Blood was collected at multiple timepoints before and after primary and secondary immunization, and bulk PBMC replicates and cell subsets were isolated. Two healthy male donors, one aged 18 to 30 and one aged 30 to 39 years, made up the cohort. To track T-cell clones before and after primary and booster YFV17D yellow fever vaccination, bulk TCR alpha and beta repertoires were sequenced longitudinally.

This clonotype was seen a handful of times. Its antigen is unknown. No much larger clone exists at a distance of one base, and base qualities are not known. TCRdb records Illumina NovaSeq 6000 as the sequencer. Synthesis of TCR cDNA relied on 5'RACE template switching, a step that introduced a universal primer site along with unique molecular identifiers. Priming for cDNA synthesis came from both the TCR alpha and TCR beta constant segments. Library amplification involved two PCR steps, and the second step added sample barcodes and sequencing adapters. Libraries were sequenced on Illumina HiSeq 2500 (2x100 bp) or NovaSeq (2x150 bp). The source study handled its data this way. MIGEC was used to demultiplex reads and collapse the reads into UMI consensus sequences, and MiXCR was used for V(D)J alignment. Vaccine-responding clonotypes were defined with edgeR using replicate PBMC samples, requiring FDR below 0.01 and a log2 fold change above 5 up to day 15. Each bulk clonotype was labeled CD4 or CD8 based on which sequenced repertoire, CD4 or CD8, contained the clonotype at higher abundance. The public reads were quality trimmed at Q25 with fastp and then assembled into clones with MiXCR by TCRdb, keeping productive beta chains. Every CDR3 protein is listed once, alongside the most common genes and DNA of its rows. The authors' filters were not applied to this entry. This sample lists 95,000 to 100,000 distinct CDR3 sequences; under 6.5% were detected once. About 40% of the sample is in the top ten clones.

Overall results and qualifications from the work: A small share of clonotypes occurred in both CD4 and CD8 compartments, likely arising from convergent recombination. Computational filtering was needed because FACS-sorted repertoires could contain abundant contaminating clonotypes from the bulk population. Because only a couple of donors were included in the study, the extent to which the findings can be generalized is limited. After the booster, most clones that had expanded after primary vaccination were detected again (approximately 97% of CD4 and around 88% of CD8), suggesting broad maintenance of memory. The secondary T-cell response was found to be weaker but faster than the primary response, with a peak reached on day 5 rather than on day 15.

Taken with the paper, the label for treatment or condition translates to: live attenuated yellow fever vaccine strain. A standard Ficoll-Paque protocol was used to isolate PBMCs from peripheral blood. CD4 and CD8 T-cell fractions were isolated with Dynabeads CD4 and CD8 positive selection kits. TriZol was used to extract RNA from bulk PBMCs, from CD4 and CD8 fractions, and from dextramer-positive and dextramer-negative fractions. From a lookup of the germline V gene (reference sequence), CDR1 and CDR2 are GTSNPN and SVGIG. V is clipped by 4 bases and J by 12 bases, and the sequence between their germline boundaries is 13 bases long. The CDR3, from cysteine to phenylalanine, totals 11 residues. Only CDR3 DNA remains: 33 bases, in frame from the first base.

The V and J genes are TRBV30 and TRBJ2-1, with the D gene possibly TRBD1 or TRBD2, each one fitting 6 bases. This receptor was obtained from a man younger than 30 who received the YFV17D yellow fever vaccine. The sample in question was CD8+ T cells sorted from PBMCs, obtained 10 days after the yellow fever booster vaccination. The bases are TGTGCCTGGAACCGGGGGCCCGGGCAGTTCTTC. Its coded protein is CAWNRGPGQFF. Full variable domain (CDR3 extended with the reference TRBV30 and TRBJ2-1 proteins): SQTIHQWPATLVQPVGSPLSLECTVEGTSNPNLYWYRQAAGRGLQLLFYSVGIGQISSEVPQNLSASRPQDRQFILSSKKLLLSDSGFYLCAWNRGPGQFFGPGTRLTVL.